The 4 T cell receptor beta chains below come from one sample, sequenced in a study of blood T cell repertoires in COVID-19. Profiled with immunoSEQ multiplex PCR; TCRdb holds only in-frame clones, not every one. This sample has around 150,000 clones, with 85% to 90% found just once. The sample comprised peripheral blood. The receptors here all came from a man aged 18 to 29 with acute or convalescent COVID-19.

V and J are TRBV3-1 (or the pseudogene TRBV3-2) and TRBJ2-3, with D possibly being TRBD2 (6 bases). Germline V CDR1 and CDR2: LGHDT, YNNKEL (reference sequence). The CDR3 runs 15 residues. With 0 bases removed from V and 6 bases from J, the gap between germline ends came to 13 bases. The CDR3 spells CASSQDGGSRDTQYF. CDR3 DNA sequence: TGTGCCAGCAGCCAAGATGGGGGGTCCCGGGATACGCAGTATTTT.

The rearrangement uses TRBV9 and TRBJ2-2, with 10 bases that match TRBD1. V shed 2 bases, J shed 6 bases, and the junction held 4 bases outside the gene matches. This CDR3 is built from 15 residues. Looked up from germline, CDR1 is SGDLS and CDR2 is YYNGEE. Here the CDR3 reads CASSVDRGRSGELFF. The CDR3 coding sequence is TGTGCCAGCAGCGTCGACAGGGGGCGTTCCGGGGAGCTGTTTTTT.

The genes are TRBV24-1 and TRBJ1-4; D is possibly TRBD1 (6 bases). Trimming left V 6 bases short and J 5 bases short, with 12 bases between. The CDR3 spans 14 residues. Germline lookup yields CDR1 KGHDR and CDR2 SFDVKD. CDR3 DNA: TGTGCCACCAGTAATAGGACAGTAAATGAAAAACTGTTTTTT. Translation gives CATSNRTVNEKLFF.

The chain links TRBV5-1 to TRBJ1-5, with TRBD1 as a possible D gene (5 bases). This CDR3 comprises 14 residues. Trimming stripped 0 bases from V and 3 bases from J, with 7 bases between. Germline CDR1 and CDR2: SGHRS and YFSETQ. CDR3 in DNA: TGCGCCAGCAGCTTGGGACAGATCAATCAGCCCCAGCATTTT. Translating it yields CASSLGQINQPQHF.